Given below is one T cell receptor beta chain in context. Antigen unknown. The sample comes from a study of beta chain features in type 1 diabetes. Study results and limitations: TCRB CDR3s from Type 1 diabetes patients were moderately but significantly shorter in all four CD4+ subsets.

cDNA synthesis used the whole RNA isolate, giving expressed TCRB sequences. Assay used: immunoSEQ multiplex PCR; TCRdb lists only in-frame clones, some missing. The table lists 500,000 to 650,000 clones, around 12% of them singletons. In germline, CDR1 is SGDLS, CDR2 YYNGEE. The CDR3 is 15 residues long. V was clipped by 1 base and J by 7 bases; unmatched bases: 7. The sample consisted of naive CD4+ T cells from blood. This rearrangement joins TRBV9 to TRBJ2-1; 8 nucleotides match TRBD1. The sequence was collected from a man between 25 and 39 years old with type 1 diabetes. CDR3: CASSVLGTGGNEQFF. As DNA, the CDR3 is TGTGCCAGCAGCGTACTCGGGACAGGAGGAAATGAGCAGTTCTTC.